This T cell receptor beta chain was sequenced for a study of TIL therapy for anti-PD-1-resistant metastatic lung cancer. Across the study: A handful of tumors were EGFR-mutant and two were ALK-rearranged. Study-wide findings and caveats: Many TIL product clones were absent from baseline tumor, suggesting clonal contraction. This highly selected cohort may not generalize to typical lung cancer patients.

This clone has just one count. Antigen unknown. Trimming took off 0 bases at V and 7 bases at J, with 4 bases between the two ends. CDR3 length: 12 amino acids. Germline lookup yields CDR1 SGDLS and CDR2 YYNGEE. The time point denotes: pre-treatment sample, taken before nivolumab and TIL therapy. Pleural nodules or supraclavicular lymph nodes made up most of the excised metastases sampled. Enrollment ran from October 2017 to January 2020. The libraries were made with immunoSEQ v3. TCRdb's copy holds only in-frame clones and misses some; the assay was immunoSEQ multiplex PCR. The sample has around 45,000 clones, roughly 70% seen once.

This receptor was taken from a person between 25 and 80 years old with non-small cell lung cancer. Material: tumor tissue, obtained at baseline. The rearrangement links TRBV9 to TRBJ2-2, with D unresolved. The CDR3 sequence: CASSVGVGELFF. The DNA for the CDR3 is TGTGCCAGCAGCGTAGGGGTCGGGGAGCTGTTTTTT.